The entry below gives a single T cell receptor beta chain sequence along with its context. MiXCR, run by TCRdb on the RT-PCR reads, gives a single entry per CDR3 protein. Of about 700,000 distinct CDR3 sequences in the sample, around 14% were seen once. Material: memory CD4+ T cells from blood. The origin of this receptor is a female donor in good health, serving as a healthy control.

The CDR3, as DNA: TGCGCCAGCAGTGATAGGGCCAAGCTCGAGCAGTACTTC. Its protein is CASSDRAKLEQYF. The genes are TRBV10-2 and TRBJ2-7; D is unresolved. Germline V gene data show CDR1 as WSHSY and CDR2 as SAAADI. Trimming stripped 3 bases from V and 6 bases from J, with 12 bases between. The CDR3 contains 13 residues.